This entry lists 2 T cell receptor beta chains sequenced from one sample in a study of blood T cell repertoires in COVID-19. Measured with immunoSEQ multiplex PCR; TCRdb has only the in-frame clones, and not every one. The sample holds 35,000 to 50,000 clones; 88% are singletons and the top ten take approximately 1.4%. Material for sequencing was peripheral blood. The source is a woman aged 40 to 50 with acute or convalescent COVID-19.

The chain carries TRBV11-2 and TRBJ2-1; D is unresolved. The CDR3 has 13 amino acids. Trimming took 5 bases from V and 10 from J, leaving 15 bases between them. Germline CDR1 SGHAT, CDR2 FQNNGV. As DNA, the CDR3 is TGTGCCAGCAGCCCGCCCGAGAGAAGCGAGCAGTTCTTC. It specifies CASSPPERSEQFF.

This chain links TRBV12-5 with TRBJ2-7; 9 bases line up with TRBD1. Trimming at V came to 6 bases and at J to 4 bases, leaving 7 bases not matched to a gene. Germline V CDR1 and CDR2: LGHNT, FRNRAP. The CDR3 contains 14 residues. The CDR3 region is CASGPGQGAYEQYF. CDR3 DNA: TGTGCTAGTGGACCGGGACAGGGAGCTTACGAGCAGTACTTC.